The rows below give T cell receptor beta chains drawn from one sample of a study of T cell changes during pregnancy in multiple sclerosis. Sequenced by immunoSEQ multiplex PCR; TCRdb stores in-frame clones only, minus some. In the table there are 40,000 to 60,000 clones, 85% to 95% of which are singletons. The source was CD4+ T cells from peripheral blood mononuclear cells, collected in the third trimester of pregnancy. These receptors originate from a female donor with multiple sclerosis, enrolled in a pregnancy study. The CDR3 runs from the conserved cysteine through the conserved F or W. The D gene is left open where the match is weak. Clone size appears in some rows only: once, few, many, or a class for an expanded clone.

J: TRBJ1-1; V: TRBV28; length: 14; size: .; D: TRBD1; CDR3: CASSLQNRGTEAFF; DNA: TGTGCCAGCAGCTTACAGAACAGGGGCACTGAAGCTTTCTTT
J: TRBJ2-3; V: TRBV5-1; length: 15; size: .; D: TRBD2; CDR3: CASSLGLASTDTQYF; DNA: TGCGCCAGCAGCTTAGGACTAGCGAGCACAGATACGCAGTATTTT
J: TRBJ1-1; V: TRBV10-3; length: 15; size: .; D: .; CDR3: CAIRDTGQMNTEAFF; DNA: TGTGCCATCAGGGACACTGGACAGATGAACACTGAAGCTTTCTTT
J: TRBJ2-7; V: TRBV10-3; length: 14; size: .; D: .; CDR3: CAIGQGHLGYEQYF; DNA: TGTGCCATCGGGCAGGGGCACTTGGGCTACGAGCAGTACTTC
J: TRBJ1-5; V: TRBV18; length: 14; size: .; D: TRBD1; CDR3: CASSTTGGNQPQHF; DNA: TGTGCCAGCTCAACTACAGGGGGCAATCAGCCCCAGCATTTT
J: TRBJ2-1; V: TRBV19; length: 15; size: .; D: .; CDR3: CASSIGGGGQMEQFF; DNA: TGTGCCAGTAGTATAGGGGGAGGCGGGCAGATGGAGCAGTTCTTC
J: TRBJ2-2; V: TRBV19; length: 17; size: .; D: TRBD2; CDR3: CASRGTAGGPYTGELFF; DNA: TGTGCCAGTAGGGGGACAGCGGGAGGGCCTTACACCGGGGAGCTGTTTTTT
J: TRBJ2-6; V: TRBV27; length: 15; size: .; D: TRBD2; CDR3: CASTQRGAGANVLTF; DNA: TGTGCCAGCACCCAGCGGGGTGCTGGTGCCAACGTCCTGACTTTC
J: TRBJ1-6; V: TRBV30; length: 13; size: .; D: TRBD1; CDR3: CAWTGQYNSPLHF; DNA: TGTGCCTGGACGGGACAGTATAATTCACCCCTCCACTTT
J: TRBJ2-7; V: TRBV28; length: 14; size: .; D: TRBD2; CDR3: CASSLAGQSYEQYF; DNA: TGTGCCAGCAGTCTAGCGGGACAATCGTACGAGCAGTACTTC
J: TRBJ2-3; V: TRBV18; length: 15; size: few; D: TRBD1; CDR3: CASSPGQGEKDTQYF; DNA: TGTGCCAGCTCTCCGGGACAGGGGGAGAAAGATACGCAGTATTTT
J: TRBJ2-5; V: TRBV2; length: 12; size: .; D: .; CDR3: CASRAAQETQYF; DNA: TGTGCCAGCAGAGCGGCCCAAGAGACCCAGTACTTC
J: TRBJ2-7; V: TRBV7-4; length: 18; size: .; D: TRBD1; CDR3: CARLPTPRDSFLPYEQYF; DNA: TGTGCCAGACTACCTACCCCCCGGGACAGCTTCCTACCCTACGAGCAGTACTTC
J: TRBJ2-3; V: TRBV7-2; length: 19; size: .; D: TRBD2; CDR3: CASSLGGRAGGLSTDTQYF; DNA: TGTGCCAGCAGCTTAGGAGGAAGAGCGGGAGGACTTAGCACAGATACGCAGTATTTT
J: TRBJ2-3; V: TRBV11-2; length: 16; size: .; D: TRBD2; CDR3: CASRSGASESTDTQYF; DNA: TGTGCCAGCAGAAGCGGGGCTAGCGAGAGCACAGATACGCAGTATTTT
J: TRBJ2-3; V: TRBV5-1; length: 17; size: .; D: TRBD2; CDR3: CASSPLRSSGATDTQYF; DNA: TGCGCCAGCAGCCCCCTCCGGTCTAGCGGAGCCACAGATACGCAGTATTTT
J: TRBJ2-1; V: TRBV2; length: 16; size: .; D: TRBD2; CDR3: CASSGMAGGFYNEQFF; DNA: TGTGCCAGCAGTGGAATGGCGGGAGGGTTTTACAATGAGCAGTTCTTC
J: TRBJ2-7; V: TRBV30; length: 12; size: few; D: .; CDR3: CAWSEVGAEQYF; DNA: TGTGCCTGGAGCGAAGTGGGGGCCGAGCAGTACTTC
J: TRBJ1-2; V: TRBV7-2; length: 15; size: .; D: TRBD1; CDR3: CASSSGSQGQNGYTF; DNA: TGTGCCAGCAGCTCCGGATCACAGGGACAGAATGGCTACACCTTC
J: TRBJ1-2; V: TRBV2; length: 11; size: .; D: TRBD1; CDR3: CAKGTAYGYTF; DNA: TGTGCCAAAGGGACAGCCTATGGCTACACCTTC
J: TRBJ2-1; V: TRBV19; length: 14; size: .; D: TRBD1; CDR3: CASSNRQGGNEQFF; DNA: TGTGCCAGTAGTAACAGACAGGGTGGGAATGAGCAGTTCTTC
J: TRBJ2-7; V: TRBV15; length: 16; size: .; D: .; CDR3: CATSRGGGGTSYEQYF; DNA: TGTGCCACCAGCAGAGGAGGAGGCGGAACCTCCTACGAGCAGTACTTC
J: TRBJ2-2; V: TRBV5-1; length: 15; size: .; D: .; CDR3: CASSLEGAHTGELFF; DNA: TGCGCCAGCAGCTTGGAAGGGGCTCACACCGGGGAGCTGTTTTTT
J: TRBJ2-7; V: TRBV10-3; length: 13; size: .; D: .; CDR3: CATARQGTYEQYF; DNA: TGTGCCACCGCCCGCCAGGGTACCTACGAGCAGTACTTC
J: TRBJ1-5; V: TRBV6-1; length: 13; size: .; D: .; CDR3: CASTLYSNQPQHF; DNA: TGTGCCAGCACCCTCTATAGCAATCAGCCCCAGCATTTT
J: TRBJ1-1; V: TRBV7-2; length: 14; size: .; D: .; CDR3: CASSLSRVGTEAFF; DNA: TGTGCCAGCAGCTTATCCCGGGTGGGCACTGAAGCTTTCTTT
J: TRBJ1-1; V: TRBV5-1; length: 14; size: few; D: TRBD1; CDR3: CASSLQGGTTEAFF; DNA: TGCGCCAGCAGCTTGCAGGGGGGTACCACTGAAGCTTTCTTT
J: TRBJ2-1; V: TRBV30; length: 15; size: .; D: .; CDR3: CAWSPDYLSYNEQFF; DNA: TGTGCCTGGAGCCCCGACTATCTTAGCTACAATGAGCAGTTCTTC
J: TRBJ2-2; V: TRBV29-1; length: 15; size: .; D: TRBD2; CDR3: CSVLGAGGPSGELFF; DNA: TGCAGCGTTCTTGGGGCGGGAGGGCCGTCCGGGGAGCTGTTTTTT